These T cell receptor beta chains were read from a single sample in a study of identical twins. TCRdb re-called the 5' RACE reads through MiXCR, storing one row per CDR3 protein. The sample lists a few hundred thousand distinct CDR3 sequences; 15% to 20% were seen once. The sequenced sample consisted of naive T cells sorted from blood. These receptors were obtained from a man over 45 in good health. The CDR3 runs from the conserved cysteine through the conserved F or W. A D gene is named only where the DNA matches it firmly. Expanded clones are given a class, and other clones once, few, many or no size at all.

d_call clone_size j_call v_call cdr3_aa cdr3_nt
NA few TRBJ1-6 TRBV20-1 CSAKVTNNSPLHF TGCAGTGCGAAGGTGACGAATAATTCACCCCTCCACTTT
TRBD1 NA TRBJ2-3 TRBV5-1 CASSLQGASDTQYF TGCGCCAGCAGCTTACAGGGGGCGTCAGATACGCAGTATTTT
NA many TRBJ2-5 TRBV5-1 CASSLPISTEGVETQYF TGCGCCAGCAGCCTCCCTATTTCGACAGAAGGCGTGGAGACCCAGTACTTC
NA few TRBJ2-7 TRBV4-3 CASSLLPQRVYEQYF TGCGCCAGCAGCCTTCTACCACAGCGGGTCTACGAGCAGTACTTC
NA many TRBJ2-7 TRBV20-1 CSARDAAGTFVYEQYF TGCAGTGCTAGAGATGCCGCCGGGACGTTCGTTTACGAGCAGTACTTC
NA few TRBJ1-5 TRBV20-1 CSALGGPTLGQPQHF TGCAGTGCCCTTGGGGGGCCAACACTGGGACAGCCCCAGCATTTT
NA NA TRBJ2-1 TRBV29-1 CSVEDEQFF TGCAGCGTTGAAGATGAGCAGTTCTTC
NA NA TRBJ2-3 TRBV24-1 CATSDLRRAGTDTQYF TGTGCCACCAGTGATTTAAGGCGGGCCGGGACAGATACGCAGTATTTT
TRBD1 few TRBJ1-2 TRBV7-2 CASSSGTVGYGYTF TGTGCCAGCAGTTCAGGGACAGTCGGGTATGGCTACACCTTC
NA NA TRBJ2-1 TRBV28 CASSLVQYEQFF TGTGCCAGCAGTTTAGTACAGTATGAGCAGTTCTTC
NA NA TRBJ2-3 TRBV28 CASSFRARTDTQYF TGTGCCAGCAGTTTCAGAGCTAGGACAGATACGCAGTATTTT
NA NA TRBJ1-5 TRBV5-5 CASSLAPGGRHQPQHF TGTGCCAGCAGCTTGGCACCGGGAGGGAGACATCAGCCCCAGCATTTT
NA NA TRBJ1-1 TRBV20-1 CSAAQSLKTEAFF TGCAGTGCTGCCCAAAGCCTGAAAACTGAAGCTTTCTTT
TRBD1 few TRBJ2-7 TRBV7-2 CASSLAARDRDYEQYF TGTGCCAGCAGCTTAGCGGCCCGGGACAGGGACTACGAGCAGTACTTC
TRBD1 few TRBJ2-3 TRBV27 CATVTGGSTDTQYF TGTGCCACCGTAACAGGGGGTAGCACAGATACGCAGTATTTT
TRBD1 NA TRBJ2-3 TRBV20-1 CSATGQGLSGIGDTQYF TGCAGTGCTACGGGACAGGGTTTAAGTGGGATTGGCGATACGCAGTATTTT
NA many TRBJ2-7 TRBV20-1 CSAPALATSEQYF TGCAGTGCTCCCGCTCTAGCTACCTCCGAGCAGTACTTC
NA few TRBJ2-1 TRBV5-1 CASRTDYNEQFF TGCGCCAGCAGGACTGATTACAATGAGCAGTTCTTC
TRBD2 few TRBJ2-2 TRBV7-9 CASSLAFGRAGELFF TGTGCCAGCAGCTTAGCTTTCGGGAGGGCCGGGGAGCTGTTTTTT
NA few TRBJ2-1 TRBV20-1 CSAFRGEQFF TGCAGTGCTTTTAGGGGTGAGCAGTTCTTC
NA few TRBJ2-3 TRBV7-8 CASSPRRISTDTQYF TGTGCCAGCAGCCCGCGGAGGATTAGCACAGATACGCAGTATTTT
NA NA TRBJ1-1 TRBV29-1 CSVETVGGTEAFF TGCAGCGTTGAAACTGTCGGGGGCACTGAAGCTTTCTTT
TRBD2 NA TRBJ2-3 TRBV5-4 CASSSQRGVTDTQYF TGTGCCAGCAGCTCCCAGCGGGGGGTCACAGATACGCAGTATTTT
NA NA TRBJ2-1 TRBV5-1 CASSLPDSSYNEQFF TGCGCCAGCAGCTTGCCGGACAGTTCCTACAATGAGCAGTTCTTC
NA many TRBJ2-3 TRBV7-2 CASSLALVPDTQYF TGTGCCAGCAGCTTAGCGCTAGTTCCAGATACGCAGTATTTT
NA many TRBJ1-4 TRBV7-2 CASSLVSDNEKLFF TGTGCCAGCAGCTTAGTCTCTGATAATGAAAAACTGTTTTTT
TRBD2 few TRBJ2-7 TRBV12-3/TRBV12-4 CASSYTGLAVNEQYF TGTGCCAGCAGTTACACGGGACTAGCGGTCAACGAGCAGTACTTC
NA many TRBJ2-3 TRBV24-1 CATSDSLTDTQYF TGTGCCACCAGTGATTCGCTTACAGATACGCAGTATTTT
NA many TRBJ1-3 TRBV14 CASSQALQPSGNTIYF TGTGCCAGCAGCCAAGCTCTCCAGCCCTCTGGAAACACCATATATTTT
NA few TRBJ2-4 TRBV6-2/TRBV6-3 CASSYRSGPQNIQYF TGTGCCAGCAGTTACCGCAGCGGCCCCCAAAACATTCAGTACTTC
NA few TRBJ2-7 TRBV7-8 CASSSDGGRGFNEQYF TGTGCCAGCAGCTCCGACGGTGGACGGGGATTCAACGAGCAGTACTTC
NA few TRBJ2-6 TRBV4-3 CASSQDPGAGANVLTF TGCGCCAGCAGCCAAGACCCCGGGGCTGGGGCCAACGTCCTGACTTTC
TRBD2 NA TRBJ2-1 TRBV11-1 CASSSSLGTSGSLNEQFF TGTGCCAGCAGCTCCTCGCTTGGTACTAGCGGGTCCCTCAATGAGCAGTTCTTC
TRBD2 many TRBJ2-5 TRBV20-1 CSAKGTSGDGETQYF TGCAGTGCTAAAGGGACTAGCGGGGACGGGGAGACCCAGTACTTC
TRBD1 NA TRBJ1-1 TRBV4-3 CASSHGTGNTEAFF TGCGCCAGCAGCCACGGGACAGGGAACACTGAAGCTTTCTTT
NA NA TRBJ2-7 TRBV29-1 CSVEVGDRSSLTYYEQYF TGCAGCGTTGAAGTTGGGGACCGCTCCTCCCTAACCTACTACGAGCAGTACTTC
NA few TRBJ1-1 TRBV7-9 CASSRSSGSTEAFF TGTGCCAGCAGCCGGTCAAGCGGTTCCACTGAAGCTTTCTTT
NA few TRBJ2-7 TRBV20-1 CSVTQGSSGEGYEQYF TGCAGTGTTACCCAGGGGTCTAGCGGAGAGGGCTACGAGCAGTACTTC
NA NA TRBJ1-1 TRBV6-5 CASSYSAGSVLSEAFF TGTGCCAGCAGTTACTCGGCGGGGTCAGTACTCTCTGAAGCTTTCTTT
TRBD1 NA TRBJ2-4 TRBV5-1 CASSSTGPPAKNIQYF TGCGCCAGCAGCTCGACAGGGCCGCCGGCCAAAAACATTCAGTACTTC
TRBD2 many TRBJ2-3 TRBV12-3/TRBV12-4 CASSSRSGLASDTQYF TGTGCCAGCAGTTCTCGTTCGGGACTAGCCTCAGATACGCAGTATTTT
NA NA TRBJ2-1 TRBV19 CASGRNEQFF TGTGCCAGTGGGAGAAATGAGCAGTTCTTC
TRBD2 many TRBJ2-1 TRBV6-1 CASSPYLAGTYNEQFF TGTGCCAGCAGTCCGTATCTAGCGGGTACTTACAATGAGCAGTTCTTC
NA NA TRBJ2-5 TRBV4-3 CASSQEWDPQETQYF TGCGCCAGCAGCCAAGAATGGGACCCTCAAGAGACCCAGTACTTC
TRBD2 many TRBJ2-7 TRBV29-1 CSVEGGAGDLYEQYF TGCAGCGTTGAGGGAGGGGCGGGGGACCTCTACGAGCAGTACTTC
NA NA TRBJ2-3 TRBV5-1 CASSRVGFGTDTQYF TGCGCCAGCAGCCGGGTGGGGTTTGGCACAGATACGCAGTATTTT
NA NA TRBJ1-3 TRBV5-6 CASSLRGQSSGNTIYF TGTGCCAGCAGCTTGAGGGGCCAGAGCTCTGGAAACACCATATATTTT
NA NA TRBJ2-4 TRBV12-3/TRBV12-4 CASSGQFSPVAKNIQYF TGTGCCAGCAGCGGACAGTTCTCCCCAGTAGCCAAAAACATTCAGTACTTC